The T cell receptor (beta chain) described here comes from a study of technical replicates of blood from several donors. The CDR3 totals 15 residues. CDR1 is SGHNT, CDR2 YYREEE, per germline (reference sequence). The ends were cut back, 4 bases at V and 3 bases at J, with 16 bases in the middle. The method was immunoSEQ multiplex PCR; TCRdb's version includes in-frame clones alone and lacks a portion of them. The table records about 93,000 clones, 95% of them present only once. The specimen sequenced was T cells isolated from PBMCs. The sequence came from a human donor in good health. This rearrangement joins TRBV5-4 to TRBJ2-5; no clear D. DNA for the CDR3: TGTGCCAGCAGCGGTAATCAAACGGTAAAAGAGACCCAGTACTTC. Residues: CASSGNQTVKETQYF.